A single TCR beta chain is shown here with its context. This clonotype was counted between two and nine times. Its antigen target is currently unknown. No much larger clone exists at a distance of one base, and base qualities are not known. The CDR3 starts with the cysteine, ends with the phenylalanine, and has 14 residues. Of all the DNA, just the CDR3 is kept, 42 bases in frame from base 1. From the germline V gene (reference sequence), CDR1 is LNHDA and CDR2 is SQIVND. A distance of 13 bases separates the germline ends of V and J, which lose 6 bases and 5 bases respectively. The source of the sample is a study of T cell repertoires in cytomegalovirus infection (dated by TCRdb to the late 2010s). The study in broad terms: The HLA type of each donor mattered for the analysis, because public TCR beta signatures pointed to carriage of CMV infection along with the matching HLA type.

Results and caveats for the whole study, not just this receptor: The ex vivo response was dominated by HLA-C-restricted CMV-specific TCR beta clonotypes, and the single most frequent clonotype in two of eight donors was supplied by these HLA-C-restricted clonotypes. In both this cohort and an independent cohort of 350 to 400 donors, the cumulative frequency of public TCR beta family members distinguished carriers of CMV infection plus the relevant HLA type.

Instrument on record: Illumina HiSeq 1500. Clones were called with MiXCR by TCRdb after fastp trimmed the public reads at Q25, and only in-frame beta chains were retained. Rows are unified per CDR3 protein, each entry keeping the most common DNA and genes. The sample contains around 170,000 distinct CDR3 sequences, over 13% of them found a single time. The top ten clonotypes cover 25% to 30% of the sample. Sequencing was carried out using PBMCs. The chain joins TRBV19 to TRBJ2-2; TRBD1 is a possible D gene, resting on 6 matching bases. The TCR was taken from a human donor in good health (CMV status not recorded). Some clones in this sample may be carry-over from other donors' samples. The CDR3 reads as follows: CASSQQGRTGELFF. The bases are TGTGCCAGTAGCCAACAGGGTAGGACCGGGGAGCTGTTTTTT.